One and the same sample provided the 15 T cell receptor beta chains below, sequenced in a study of OX40 agonist ivuxolimab in advanced cancers. Profiling relied on immunoSEQ multiplex PCR, and the TCRdb table lists in-frame clones only, not all of them. The sample holds tens of thousands of clones, about 82% seen once. This specimen consisted of CD4+ or CD8+ T cells sorted from blood, obtained in a trial of the OX40 agonist ivuxolimab. Every receptor here comes from an adult with an advanced solid tumor such as melanoma, head and neck, liver or kidney cancer.

The V gene is TRBV30, the J gene TRBJ1-2; TRBD1 matches at 10 bases. The CDR3 covers 14 residues. CDR1 and CDR2 from the germline V gene are GTSNPN and SVGIG (reference sequence). V shed 4 bases, J shed 1 base, and the junction held 3 bases outside the gene matches. CDR3 in DNA: TGTGCCTGGACGCGGGACAGGGGTAACTATGGCTACACCTTC. It is translated as CAWTRDRGNYGYTF.

The V call is TRBV27, the J call TRBJ1-2; 7 bases line up with TRBD1. The germline V gene encodes CDR1 MNHEY and CDR2 SMNVEV (reference sequence). V trimming: 5 bases; J trimming: 6 bases; junction bases outside the gene matches: 9. The CDR3 runs to 14 residues. The CDR3: CASSPQTGFNGYTF. CDR3 bases: TGTGCCAGCAGTCCGCAGACAGGGTTTAATGGCTACACCTTC.

A remark on this clone: Other DNA sequences in this sample translate to the same CDR3. This chain joins TRBV18 and TRBJ1-3; D is uncertain. The CDR3 loop spans 13 amino acids. Trimming shortened V by 3 bases and J by 0 bases, and 3 bases separated the two germline ends. In germline, CDR1 is KGHSH, CDR2 LQKENI. The CDR3 DNA reads TGTGCCAGCTCACCGGGCTCTGGAAACACCATATATTTT. Translation: CASSPGSGNTIYF.

The chain has TRBV19 and TRBJ1-5; 7 bases are shared with TRBD1. CDR1 is LNHDA and CDR2 is SQIVND in the germline V gene (reference sequence). The CDR3 runs to 12 residues. Germline trimming cut 7 bases from V and 4 bases from J; bases unmatched to any gene: 1. CDR3 sequence: CASKQGNQPQHF. The CDR3 bases are TGTGCCAGTAAACAGGGGAATCAGCCCCAGCATTTT.

The chain combines TRBV6-5 with TRBJ1-1, with 8 bases matching TRBD1. J lost 6 bases, V lost 0 bases, and 3 bases had no gene match. The CDR3 contains 14 residues. Germline V lookup: CDR1 MNHEY, CDR2 SVGAGI. CDR3 residues: CASSYSDRAPEAFF. CDR3 in DNA: TGTGCCAGCAGTTACTCGGACAGGGCCCCTGAAGCTTTCTTT.

This clone came up once. The rearrangement uses TRBV2 and TRBJ2-7; no clear D. Germline V gene sequence: CDR1 SNHLY, CDR2 FYNNEI. The CDR3 is made up of 13 amino acids. The V end lost 6 bases, the J end lost 7 bases, and 16 bases lay between the germline ends. The CDR3 bases are TGTGCCAGCAGCGCCGATGGGGTGGGAGAGCAGTACGTC. This codes for CASSADGVGEQYV.

CDR3 loop: CASSQLMNTGELFF. CDR3 sequence (DNA): TGTGCCAGCAGTCAACTCATGAACACCGGGGAGCTGTTTTTT. The genes are TRBV6-4 and TRBJ2-2; no clear D. The CDR3 is 14 residues long. Between the trimmed V and J ends, which lost 5 bases and 1 base, there was a span of 8 bases. The germline V gene has CDR1 MRHNA and CDR2 SNTAGT.

The chain links TRBV4-3 to TRBJ2-7; 11 bases map to TRBD2. V trimming: 2 bases; J trimming: 0 bases; junction bases outside the gene matches: 3. In germline, CDR1 is LGHNA, CDR2 YSLEER. The CDR3 spans 16 residues. This CDR3 reads CASSQLAGGLSYEQYF. The CDR3 DNA reads TGCGCCAGCAGCCAACTAGCGGGAGGCCTCTCCTACGAGCAGTACTTC.

V gene TRBV5-1 combines with J gene TRBJ1-3; weak D call: TRBD1 (6 bases). The CDR3 has 14 residues. The V and J ends lost 2 bases and 4 bases respectively, with 10 bases between them. CDR1 and CDR2 from the germline V gene are SGHRS and YFSETQ. The CDR3 loop reads CASSFLGQGNTIYF. As DNA, the CDR3 is TGCGCCAGCAGCTTCCTCGGACAGGGAAACACCATATATTTT.

The rearrangement links TRBV4-3 to TRBJ1-1; D perhaps matches TRBD1 (6 bases). V was pared by 1 base and J by 5 bases, with 20 bases between. Germline loops: CDR1 LGHNA, CDR2 YSLEER. The CDR3 sequence is 17 residues long. The CDR3, as DNA: TGCGCCAGCAGCCAAGTTTGGGGGCTTCGGGTGGAAACTGAAGCTTTCTTT. This sequence encodes CASSQVWGLRVETEAFF.

The V gene is TRBV6-1, the J gene TRBJ2-7; possibly TRBD2 for D (5 bases). V was clipped by 3 bases and J by 3 bases, with 6 bases between them. Germline lookup yields CDR1 MNHNS and CDR2 SASEGT. The length of the CDR3 is 12 residues. DNA of the CDR3: TGTGCCAGCAGTGAGACTATCTACGAGCAGTACTTC. It encodes CASSETIYEQYF.

V and J are TRBV15 and TRBJ1-4; 9 bases agree with TRBD1. The CDR3 totals 17 residues. Germline V CDR1 and CDR2: LNHNV, YYDKDF (reference sequence). The junction had 7 bases not matched to a gene; V was cut back by 1 base and J by 4 bases. CDR3 residues: CATSRGGTGFGNEKLFF. In nucleotides, the CDR3 is TGTGCCACCAGCAGAGGAGGGACAGGGTTTGGTAATGAAAAACTGTTTTTT.

This clone was seen more than once but under ten times. This chain uses TRBV5-1 with TRBJ2-1, with 8 nucleotides matching TRBD2. This CDR3 contains 17 residues. Germline assignment: CDR1 SGHRS and CDR2 YFSETQ. V lost 4 bases, J lost 0 bases, and 9 bases stayed unmatched. CDR3 region: CASSVGLAGISYNEQFF. The CDR3 DNA sequence: TGCGCCAGCAGCGTGGGGTTAGCGGGAATCTCCTACAATGAGCAGTTCTTC.

The genes are TRBV5-1 and TRBJ1-1, with D perhaps matching TRBD1 (5 bases). V lost 9 bases and J 1 base, leaving 19 bases between the germline ends. In germline, CDR1 is SGHRS, CDR2 YFSETQ. The length of the CDR3 is 15 residues. CDR3 bases: TGCGCCACCAGGAGAGACGGAGGGGCGAACACTGAAGCTTTCTTT. Its translation: CATRRDGGANTEAFF.

The CDR3 region is CASTGYQIKETQYF. In DNA form, the CDR3 reads TGTGCCAGCACTGGTTATCAAATAAAAGAGACCCAGTACTTC. This chain links TRBV2 with TRBJ2-5, with D unresolved. V lost 7 bases and J 3 bases, leaving 15 bases between the germline ends. Looked up from germline, CDR1 is SNHLY and CDR2 is FYNNEI. The CDR3 is 14 amino acids.